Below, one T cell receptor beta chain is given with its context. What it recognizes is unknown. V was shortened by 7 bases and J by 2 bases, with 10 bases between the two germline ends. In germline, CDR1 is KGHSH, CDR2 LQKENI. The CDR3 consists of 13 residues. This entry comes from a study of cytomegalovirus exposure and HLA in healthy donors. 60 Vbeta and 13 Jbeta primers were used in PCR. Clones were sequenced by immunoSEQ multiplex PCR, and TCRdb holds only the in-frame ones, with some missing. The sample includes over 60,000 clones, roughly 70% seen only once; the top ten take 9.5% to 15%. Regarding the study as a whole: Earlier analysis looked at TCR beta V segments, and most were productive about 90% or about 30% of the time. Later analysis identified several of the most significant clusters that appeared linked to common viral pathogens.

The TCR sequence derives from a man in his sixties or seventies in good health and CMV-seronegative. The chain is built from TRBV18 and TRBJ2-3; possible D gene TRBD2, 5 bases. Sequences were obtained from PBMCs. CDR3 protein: CASLDSLTDTQYF. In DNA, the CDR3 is TGTGCCAGCTTGGACTCCCTCACAGATACGCAGTATTTT.